This TCR beta chain comes out of a study of shared clonotypes between healthy human individuals. Notes on the study in general: Only a few donors were included, so the genetic and exposure-history diversity represented was limited. The study's rarefaction showed incomplete sorted-subset sequencing despite large depth.

TCRdb's copy holds only in-frame clones and misses some; the assay was immunoSEQ multiplex PCR. The sample yields millions of clones, 95% seen once. A split of CD4+ cells into CD45RA+ naive and CD45RA-negative memory subsets was performed. For this clone: Its antigen is currently unknown.

The length of the CDR3 is 15 residues. Germline V gene lookup returns CDR1 GTSNPN and CDR2 SVGIG (reference sequence). V was pared by 3 bases and J by 2 bases, with 5 bases of the junction left unmatched. The receptor comes from a man younger than 30 in good health. This chain uses TRBV30 with TRBJ2-2; 8 bases align to TRBD2. The sample consisted of naive CD4+ T cells sorted from blood. Described subset: CD45RA+ positively selected. This CDR3 reads CAWRRGGLNTGELFF. In DNA form, the CDR3 reads TGTGCCTGGAGGCGCGGGGGGCTAAACACCGGGGAGCTGTTTTTT.